The following is a T cell receptor beta chain sequence with its context. The ends were cut back, 6 bases at V and 6 bases at J, with 18 bases in the middle. Per germline, CDR1 MNHNS and CDR2 SASEGT. The CDR3 runs 14 residues. Random hexamers primed reverse transcription of about 0.5 to 1 ug RNA. TCRdb re-called the immunoSEQ multiplex PCR reads with MiXCR, one entry per CDR3 protein. The sample holds some 300,000 distinct CDR3 sequences, roughly 85% seen once. This sample was taken from a study of CD8 T cells in Susac syndrome. The clonotype comes from a human donor with multiple sclerosis. This sequence joins TRBV6-1 and TRBJ2-7, with D perhaps matching TRBD2 (6 bases). The sequenced sample consisted of CD8+ T cells from PBMCs. CDR3 nucleotides: TGTGCCAGCAGACCCTGGGGAGGACCCAGCGAGCAGTACTTC. Its translation: CASRPWGGPSEQYF.